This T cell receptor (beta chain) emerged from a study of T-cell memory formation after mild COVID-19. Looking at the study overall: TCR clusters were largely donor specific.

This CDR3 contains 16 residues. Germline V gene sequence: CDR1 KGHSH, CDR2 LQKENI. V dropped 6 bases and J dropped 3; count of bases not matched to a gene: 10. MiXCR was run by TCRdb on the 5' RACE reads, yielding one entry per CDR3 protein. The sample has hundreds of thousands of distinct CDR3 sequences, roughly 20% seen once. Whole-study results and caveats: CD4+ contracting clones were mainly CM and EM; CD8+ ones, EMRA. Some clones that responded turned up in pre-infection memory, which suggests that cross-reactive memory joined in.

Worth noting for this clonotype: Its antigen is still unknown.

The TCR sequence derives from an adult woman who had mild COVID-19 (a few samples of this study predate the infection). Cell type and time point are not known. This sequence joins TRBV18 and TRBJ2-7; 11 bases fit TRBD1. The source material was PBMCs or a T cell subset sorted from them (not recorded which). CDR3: CASSPADRGRVYEQYF. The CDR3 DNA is TGTGCCAGCTCGCCCGCGGACAGGGGGCGAGTCTACGAGCAGTACTTC.